This TCR beta chain is from a study of control samples from healthy donors and cancer patients. Clones were read by immunoSEQ multiplex PCR, and TCRdb kept only the in-frame ones, dropping some. Altogether tens of thousands of clones are present, roughly nine tenths being singletons, with the ten largest covering around an eighth. The CDR3 is made up of 14 amino acids. The germline CDR1 and CDR2 sequences are LGHDT and YNNKEL (reference sequence). V was shortened by 4 bases and J by 2 bases, with 11 bases between the two germline ends. The sequenced material came from blood. The rearrangement links TRBV3-1 (or the pseudogene TRBV3-2) to TRBJ1-1; tentative D call: TRBD1 (5 bases). The source is a woman in her 70s in good health. CDR3 region: CASSPGGGNTEAFF. Written as DNA, the CDR3 is TGTGCCAGCAGCCCCGGCGGGGGAAACACTGAAGCTTTCTTT.